Listed below are T cell receptor beta chains from one sample, sequenced in a study of CD8+CD57+ T cells in acquired aplastic anemia. TCRdb recomputed calls from the reads with MiXCR, one row per CDR3 protein. The sample consists of around 170,000 distinct CDR3 sequences, roughly half of them appearing once. The sample taken for sequencing was sorted CD4+, CD8+, or CD8+CD57+ T cells (not recorded which) from PBMCs. These receptors were obtained from a human donor with aplastic anemia. CDR3s include the opening cysteine and the closing phenylalanine or tryptophan. The order of the fields is CDR3 length, V gene, J gene, CDR3 protein.

>13|TRBV6-2/TRBV6-3|TRBJ2-7
CASSYSRTYEQYF
>17|TRBV11-2|TRBJ2-3
CASSPPTAAGEPDTQYF
>15|TRBV11-1|TRBJ2-2
CASSPTGVNTGELFF
>12|TRBV20-1|TRBJ2-7
CSAIKTGDEQYF
>15|TRBV9|TRBJ2-2
CASNLAGVDTGELFF
>16|TRBV12-5|TRBJ2-5
CASGAPGLAFLETQYF
>19|TRBV5-1|.
CASSLVRTSGGDYTGELFF
>14|TRBV10-3|TRBJ1-2
CAISEPGPSRGYTF
>18|TRBV19|TRBJ2-7
CASSHRQGLADKSYEQYF
>16|TRBV29-1|TRBJ2-7
CSVEVGTGTFGNEQYF
>15|TRBV10-3|TRBJ1-2
CAIRGQVESDYGYTF
>13|TRBV2|TRBJ1-5
CATSPTENQPQHF
>16|TRBV2|TRBJ1-6
CASRNRDSSYNSPLHF
>18|TRBV11-1|TRBJ1-3
CASSLRGDSFRSGNTTYF
>14|TRBV12-3/TRBV12-4|TRBJ1-2
CASLNSGTLYGYTF
>15|TRBV10-3|TRBJ1-2
CAIGGGGGRIYGYTF
>15|TRBV5-1|TRBJ2-3
CASSLHTEYTDTQYF
>15|TRBV6-1|TRBJ2-7
CASSQTRDRGYEQYF
>15|TRBV10-1|TRBJ2-2
CASSPGTANTGELFF
>15|TRBV7-9|TRBJ2-2
CASTAGTANTGELFF
>14|TRBV6-2/TRBV6-3|TRBJ1-1
CAGTPDPVGTEAFF
>15|TRBV6-1|TRBJ1-5
CASSGKGGSNQPQHF
>17|TRBV6-1|TRBJ1-2
CASSHRSTGYTNYGYTF
>12|TRBV2|TRBJ2-7
CASSEGPYEQYF
>15|TRBV2|TRBJ2-7
CASSAGLARTYEQYF